These 3 T cell receptor beta chains originate from one sample sequenced in a study of T cells in Graves' hyperthyroidism and ophthalmopathy. Amplification of TCR beta CDR3 regions used RNA as the template. The study used the HTBI primer set for a first-round RT-PCR of the TCR CDR3. From the multiplex PCR reads, TCRdb called clonotypes with MiXCR, one entry per CDR3 protein. The table records fewer than 650,000 distinct CDR3 sequences, 40% to 50% of them present only once. The specimen was peripheral blood or thyroid tissue (not recorded which). The receptors were sampled from an adult woman with Graves' disease, either hyperthyroidism or ophthalmopathy (not recorded which).

Many counts were recorded for this clonotype. The rearrangement uses TRBV7-9 and TRBJ1-1, with TRBD1 identical over 9 bases. The V and J ends lost 4 bases and 7 bases, in that order; junction bases with no gene match: 4. The germline CDR1 and CDR2 sequences are SEHNR and FQNEAQ (reference sequence). The CDR3 is 13 amino acids. The CDR3 loop is CASSSQGAGEAFF. The CDR3 coding sequence is TGTGCCAGCAGCTCACAGGGGGCGGGTGAAGCTTTCTTT. Variable domain in full (rest from reference TRBV7-9 and TRBJ1-1): DTGVSQNPRHKITKRGQNVTFRCDPISEHNRLYWYRQTLGQGPEFLTYFQNEAQLEKSRLLSDRFSAERPKGSFSTLEIQRTEQGDSAMYLCASSSQGAGEAFFGQGTRLTVV.

This chain uses TRBV2 with TRBJ1-1, with a possible D match to TRBD1 (6 bases). This CDR3 has 12 amino acids. Trimming removed 6 bases at V and 7 bases at J, with 12 bases between. Germline V gene data show CDR1 as SNHLY and CDR2 as FYNNEI. The CDR3 loop is CASRAGVGEAFF. DNA for the CDR3: TGTGCCAGCAGGGCAGGGGTCGGTGAAGCTTTCTTT.

This clonotype appeared many times. This chain uses TRBV7-2 with TRBJ2-5; maybe TRBD2 (6 bases). The CDR3 is 15 residues long. The ends were cut back, 5 bases at V and 4 bases at J, with 17 bases in the middle. Germline V gene sequence: CDR1 SGHTA, CDR2 FQGNSA. The CDR3 region has the DNA TGTGCCAGCAGCCCGAATGGACTAATAGGAGAGACCCAGTACTTC. It is translated as CASSPNGLIGETQYF.